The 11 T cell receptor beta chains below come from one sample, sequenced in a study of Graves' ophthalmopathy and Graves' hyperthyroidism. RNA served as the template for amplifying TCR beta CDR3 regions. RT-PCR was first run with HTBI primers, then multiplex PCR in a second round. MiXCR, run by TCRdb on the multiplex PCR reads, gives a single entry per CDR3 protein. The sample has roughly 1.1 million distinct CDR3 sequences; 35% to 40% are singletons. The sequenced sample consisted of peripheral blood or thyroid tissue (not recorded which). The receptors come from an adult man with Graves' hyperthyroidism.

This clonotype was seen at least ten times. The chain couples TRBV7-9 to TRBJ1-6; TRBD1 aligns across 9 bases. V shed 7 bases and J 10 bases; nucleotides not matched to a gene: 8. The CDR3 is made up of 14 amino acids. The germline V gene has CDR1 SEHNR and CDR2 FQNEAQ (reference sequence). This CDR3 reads CASTIRGQGSPLHF. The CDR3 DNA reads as TGTGCCAGCACGATTCGGGGACAGGGATCACCCCTCCACTTT.

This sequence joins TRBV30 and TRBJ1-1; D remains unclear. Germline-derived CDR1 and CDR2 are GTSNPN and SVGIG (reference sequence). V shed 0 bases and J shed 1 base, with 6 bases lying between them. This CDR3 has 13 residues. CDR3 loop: CAWSVWPNTEAFF. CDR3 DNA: TGTGCCTGGAGTGTCTGGCCGAACACTGAAGCTTTCTTT. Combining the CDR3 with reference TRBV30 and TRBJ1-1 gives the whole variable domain SQTIHQWPATLVQPVGSPLSLECTVEGTSNPNLYWYRQAAGRGLQLLFYSVGIGQISSEVPQNLSASRPQDRQFILSSKKLLLSDSGFYLCAWSVWPNTEAFFGQGTRLTVV.

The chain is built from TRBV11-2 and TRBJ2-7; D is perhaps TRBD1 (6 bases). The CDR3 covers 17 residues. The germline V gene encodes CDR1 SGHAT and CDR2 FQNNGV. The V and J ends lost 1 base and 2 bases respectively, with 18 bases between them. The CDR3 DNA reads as TGTGCCAGCAGCTTAGGCTGGACAGACGAGGAGCCCTACGAGCAGTACTTC. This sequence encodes CASSLGWTDEEPYEQYF.

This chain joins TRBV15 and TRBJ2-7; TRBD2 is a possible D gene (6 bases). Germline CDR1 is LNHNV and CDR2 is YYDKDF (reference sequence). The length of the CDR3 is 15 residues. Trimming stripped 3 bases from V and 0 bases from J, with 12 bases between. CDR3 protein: CATSSFGGVSYEQYF. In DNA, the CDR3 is TGTGCCACCAGCAGCTTCGGGGGTGTCTCCTACGAGCAGTACTTC.

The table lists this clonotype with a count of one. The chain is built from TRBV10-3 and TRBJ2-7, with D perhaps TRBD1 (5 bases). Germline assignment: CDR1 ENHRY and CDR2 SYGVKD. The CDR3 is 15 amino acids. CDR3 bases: TGTGCAATCGGTGGAAGGGGCAGTGCCACCTACGAGCAGTACTTC. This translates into CAIGGRGSATYEQYF.

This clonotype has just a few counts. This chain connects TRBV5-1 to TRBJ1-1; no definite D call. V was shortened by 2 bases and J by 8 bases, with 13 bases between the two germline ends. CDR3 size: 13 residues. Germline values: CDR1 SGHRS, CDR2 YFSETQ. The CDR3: CASSFTSKIEAFF. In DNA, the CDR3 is TGCGCCAGCAGCTTTACGAGCAAGATCGAAGCTTTCTTT.

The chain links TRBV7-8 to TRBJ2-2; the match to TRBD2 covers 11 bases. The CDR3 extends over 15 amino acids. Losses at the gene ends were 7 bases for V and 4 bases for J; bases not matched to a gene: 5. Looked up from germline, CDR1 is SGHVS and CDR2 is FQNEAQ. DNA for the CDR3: TGTGCCAGCACCCAACTAGCGGGGGTCACCGGGGAGCTGTTTTTT. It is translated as CASTQLAGVTGELFF.

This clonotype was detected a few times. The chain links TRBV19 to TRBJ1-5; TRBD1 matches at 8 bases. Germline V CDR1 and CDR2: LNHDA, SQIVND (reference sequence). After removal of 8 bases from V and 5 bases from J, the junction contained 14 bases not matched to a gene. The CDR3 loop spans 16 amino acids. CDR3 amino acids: CASYPTDRGIDQPQHF. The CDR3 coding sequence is TGTGCCAGTTACCCCACCGACAGGGGTATTGATCAGCCCCAGCATTTT.

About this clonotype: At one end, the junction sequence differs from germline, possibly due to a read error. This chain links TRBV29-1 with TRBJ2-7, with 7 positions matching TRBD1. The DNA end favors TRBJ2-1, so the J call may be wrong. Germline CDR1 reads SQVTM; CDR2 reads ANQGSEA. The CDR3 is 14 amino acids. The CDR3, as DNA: TGCAGCGTGGAAGGACAGGCCCTCTACAATGAGCAGTTCTTC. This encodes CSVEGQALYNEQFF.

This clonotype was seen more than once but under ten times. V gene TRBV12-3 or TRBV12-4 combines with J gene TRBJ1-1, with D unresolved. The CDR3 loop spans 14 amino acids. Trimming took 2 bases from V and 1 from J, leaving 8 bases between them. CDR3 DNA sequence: TGTGCCAGCAGTTTAATTACGGCGAACACTGAAGCTTTCTTT. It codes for CASSLITANTEAFF.

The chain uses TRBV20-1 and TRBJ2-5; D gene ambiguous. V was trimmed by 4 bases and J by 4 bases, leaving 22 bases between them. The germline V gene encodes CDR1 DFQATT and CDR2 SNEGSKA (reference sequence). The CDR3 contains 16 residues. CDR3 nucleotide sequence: TGCAGTGCTAAACCGCGTAGTATGTCCCTACGAGAGACCCAGTACTTC. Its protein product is CSAKPRSMSLRETQYF.